This T cell receptor (beta chain) was sequenced during a study of blood T cells in healthy people across ages. The authors isolated at least 7 million PBMCs per sample. Primers used in a second PCR of roughly 7 to 11 cycles were a sample-barcoded 5' primer and a J-beta primer mix. TCRdb reprocessed the 5' RACE reads via MiXCR and lists one record per CDR3 protein. Of 450,000 to 700,000 distinct CDR3 sequences in the sample, 27% were seen once. The source material was blood. This receptor was identified in a woman in her 70s in good health.

As DNA, the CDR3 is TGTGCCAGCAGTCCCGGAGGTGGACAGGGCCACGAGCAGTACTTC. This gives the protein CASSPGGGQGHEQYF. V gene TRBV7-2 combines with J gene TRBJ2-1, with 8 bases matching TRBD1. The J call may be faulty, since TRBJ2-7 better matches the DNA end. The CDR3 consists of 15 residues. Germline V lookup: CDR1 SGHTA, CDR2 FQGNSA.